This paragraph reports one T cell receptor beta chain. No antigen is known for it. A primer in the constant region served to generate TCR beta cDNA from 500 to 600 ng of total RNA. Slightly modified ARM-PCR served as the procedure for the TCR beta libraries. These libraries came from three rounds of nested multiplex PCR. PCR rounds one and two used TRBV1-TRBV30 forward primers with a C-beta reverse primer for around 11 cycles each. From the multiplex PCR reads, TCRdb called clonotypes with MiXCR, one entry per CDR3 protein. The table lists about 180,000 distinct CDR3 sequences, over 45% of them singletons, with around 74% in the top ten. V lost 5 bases and J 4 bases, leaving 17 bases between the germline ends. This CDR3 has 15 residues. Germline lookup yields CDR1 MGHRA and CDR2 YSYEKL. The source of the blood RNA was unsorted whole blood, and germline DNA was extracted as well. The data derive from a study of tumor-infiltrating lymphocytes in primary liver carcinoma. Study-level information: Patients' primary liver carcinoma was surgically resected.

General study points: A significantly higher top-250-clone fraction was recorded for tumors than for blood (p = 0.039).

Sequenced material: peripheral blood. The chain uses TRBV4-1 and TRBJ2-5, with D possibly called TRBD1 or TRBD2 (5 bases each). This receptor was taken from a man aged 35 to 55 with primary liver carcinoma and hepatitis B virus infection. The CDR3 coding sequence is TGCGCCAGCAGCGAGAAGGGGACGGGTAGAGAGACCCAGTACTTC. Residues: CASSEKGTGRETQYF.